A single sample gave rise to the 18 T cell receptor beta chains below, sequenced in a study of cytomegalovirus exposure and HLA in healthy donors. With 60 Vbeta and 13 Jbeta primers, the PCR was carried out. The protocol was immunoSEQ multiplex PCR, while the TCRdb copy is restricted to in-frame clones and leaves out a portion. Of approximately 88,000 clones listed, more than 60% are singletons. Sequencing input: PBMCs. All receptors come from a man aged 18 to 35 in good health and CMV-seropositive.

The chain links TRBV6-5 to TRBJ2-7; 8 bases map to TRBD1. The CDR3 has 13 amino acids. In germline, CDR1 is MNHEY, CDR2 SVGAGI. Trimming at V came to 6 bases and at J to 3 bases, leaving 4 bases not matched to a gene. The CDR3 is CASSPTGGYEQYF. The CDR3 DNA is TGTGCCAGCAGCCCAACAGGGGGCTACGAGCAGTACTTC.

V is TRBV5-1 and J is TRBJ1-1, with D uncertain. The germline V and J ends were trimmed by 0 bases and 8 bases, with 11 bases remaining between them. The CDR3 runs to 13 residues. Germline V CDR1 and CDR2: SGHRS, YFSETQ. CDR3: CASSLDTSQEAFF. The CDR3 nucleotides read TGCGCCAGCAGCTTGGACACCTCACAGGAAGCTTTCTTT.

This clone was seen more than once but under ten times. This chain connects TRBV2 to TRBJ1-4, with 7 bases identical to TRBD1. CDR1 and CDR2 from the germline V gene are SNHLY and FYNNEI. After removal of 1 base from V and 8 bases from J, the junction contained 1 base not matched to a gene. The CDR3 is made up of 13 amino acids. The CDR3 here is CASSEETGEKLFF. CDR3 nucleotides: TGTGCCAGCAGTGAAGAGACAGGGGAAAAACTGTTTTTT. The variable domain in full, with the rest retrieved from reference TRBV2 and TRBJ1-4, is EPEVTQTPSHQVTQMGQEVILRCVPISNHLYFYWYRQILGQKVEFLVSFYNNEISEKSEIFDDQFSVERPDGSNFTLKIRSTKLEDSAMYFCASSEETGEKLFFGSGTQLSVL.

The genes are TRBV5-6 and TRBJ2-1; TRBD2 agrees at 8 bases. This CDR3 is 18 amino acids long. Trimming at V came to 4 bases and at J to 6 bases, leaving 18 bases not matched to a gene. Germline CDR1 reads SGHDT; CDR2 reads YYEEEE. CDR3 nucleotide sequence: TGTGCCAGCAGCCCCCTTCGGATACGGGAGGGCCCCTCCAATGAGCAGTTCTTC. It translates to CASSPLRIREGPSNEQFF.

This rearrangement joins TRBV5-1 to TRBJ2-3; a weak D match, TRBD1 (6 bases). V was pared by 5 bases and J by 4 bases, with 17 bases between. In germline, CDR1 is SGHRS, CDR2 YFSETQ. The CDR3 spans 15 residues. The CDR3 nucleotides are TGCGCCAGCAGACTAGGGGGTCCAGATGCAGATACGCAGTATTTT. Its protein product is CASRLGGPDADTQYF.

This chain joins TRBV7-9 and TRBJ2-7, with D unresolved. The CDR3 contains 13 residues. Between the trimmed V and J ends, which lost 4 bases and 8 bases, there was a span of 15 bases. Germline lookup yields CDR1 SEHNR and CDR2 FQNEAQ (reference sequence). In DNA form, the CDR3 reads TGTGCCAGCAGCTACTCCCGAGAAGACAAGCAGTACTTC. Translated, it gives CASSYSREDKQYF.

J is TRBJ2-7 and V is TRBV18; the D gene is possibly TRBD2 (5 bases). CDR3 length equals 14 residues. The V gene's germline CDR1 is KGHSH and CDR2 LQKENI. Trimming left V 1 base short and J 3 bases short, with 10 bases between. CDR3 region: CASSPLANLYEQYF. The CDR3 nucleotides read TGTGCCAGCTCACCACTAGCGAACCTCTACGAGCAGTACTTC.

On this clone: An end of the junction differs from the germline gene, which may be a read error. The chain employs TRBV29-1 and TRBJ1-2; no reliable D call. Germline-derived CDR1 and CDR2 are SQVTM and ANQGSEA. This CDR3 comprises 12 residues. CDR3 region: CSVEASNYGYTF. The CDR3, as DNA: TGCAGCGTGGAAGCGTCCAACTATGGCTACACCTTC.

The rearrangement links TRBV5-1 to TRBJ1-1; TRBD1 aligns across 9 bases. Germline V gene lookup returns CDR1 SGHRS and CDR2 YFSETQ. Trimming at V came to 3 bases and at J to 6 bases, leaving 6 bases not matched to a gene. The CDR3 sequence is 14 residues long. CDR3 residues: CASSSPGQGAEAFF. CDR3 bases: TGCGCCAGCAGCTCCCCGGGACAGGGAGCTGAAGCTTTCTTT.

The chain combines TRBV18 with TRBJ2-7; TRBD2 agrees at 8 bases. The CDR3 is 13 residues long. V gave up 6 bases and J gave up 5 bases; unmatched junction bases: 6. The germline V gene has CDR1 KGHSH and CDR2 LQKENI. For the CDR3, the DNA is TGTGCCAGCTCGCTGCTAGCGGGCGACGAGCAGTACTTC. It specifies CASSLLAGDEQYF.

This chain's CDR3 is CSVAGPNTGELFF. The DNA for the CDR3 is TGCAGCGTAGCGGGCCCGAACACCGGGGAGCTGTTTTTT. V usage is TRBV29-1 and J usage is TRBJ2-2; D is possibly TRBD2 (6 bases). This CDR3 has 13 amino acids. Germline V lookup: CDR1 SQVTM, CDR2 ANQGSEA. V lost 6 bases, J lost 0 bases, and 8 bases lay in between.

The V gene is TRBV2, the J gene TRBJ2-3; 11 nucleotides align to TRBD1. The ends lost 6 bases at V and 7 bases at J; junction bases unmatched: 12. The CDR3 loop spans 16 amino acids. CDR1 is SNHLY, CDR2 FYNNEI, per germline. CDR3 in amino acids: CASSARTGGWGNTQYF. Written as DNA, the CDR3 is TGTGCCAGCAGCGCCCGGACAGGGGGCTGGGGGAATACGCAGTATTTT.

V and J are TRBV6-1 and TRBJ1-2; 9 positions match TRBD1. The germline V gene has CDR1 MNHNS and CDR2 SASEGT. This CDR3 comprises 14 residues. V lost 6 bases to trimming and J lost 7 bases; unmatched junction nucleotides: 9. CDR3 residues: CASRKQGAYSGYTF. CDR3 nucleotides: TGTGCCAGCAGGAAACAGGGGGCTTATAGTGGCTACACCTTC.

The V call is TRBV19, the J call TRBJ2-1; 10 bases are shared with TRBD2. The CDR3 is 14 residues long. Trimming removed 9 bases from V and 5 bases from J; junction bases left unmatched: 7. The germline V gene encodes CDR1 LNHDA and CDR2 SQIVND (reference sequence). In DNA form, the CDR3 reads TGTGCCAGCTCCCCCGGACTAGCGGACAATGAGCAGTTCTTC. This sequence encodes CASSPGLADNEQFF.

This clone was seen only once. This chain links TRBV9 with TRBJ1-4; D gene uncertain. V was cut by 4 bases and J by 11 bases, with 18 bases left in between. Germline V gene lookup returns CDR1 SGDLS and CDR2 YYNGEE. This CDR3 comprises 14 residues. This CDR3 reads CASSSGPRVAKLFF. The CDR3 DNA reads as TGTGCCAGCAGCAGCGGGCCTAGGGTGGCGAAACTGTTTTTT.

The chain has TRBV10-1 and TRBJ2-7; 14 bases fit TRBD2. The germline V gene has CDR1 WNHNN and CDR2 SYGVQD (reference sequence). CDR3 length: 14 amino acids. The V gene end was trimmed by 10 bases and the J gene end by 6 bases; junction bases not matched to a gene: 8. CDR3 amino acids: CATNQGTSGSEQYF. The DNA for the CDR3 is TGCGCCACTAACCAGGGGACTAGCGGGAGCGAGCAGTACTTC.

V and J are TRBV4-1 and TRBJ2-7; D is perhaps TRBD2 (5 bases). This CDR3 contains 14 residues. V lost 1 base and J lost 7, with 14 bases in between. The V gene's germline CDR1 is MGHRA and CDR2 YSYEKL. CDR3 sequence: CASSQVGPRGEQYF. As DNA, the CDR3 is TGCGCCAGCAGCCAAGTAGGCCCACGGGGAGAGCAGTACTTC.

This chain joins TRBV7-8 and TRBJ2-2; tentative D call: TRBD2 (6 bases). Trimming left V 5 bases short and J 5 bases short, with 9 bases between. CDR3 length equals 13 residues. Germline values: CDR1 SGHVS, CDR2 FQNEAQ. For the CDR3, the DNA is TGTGCCAGCAGCCCCGGGGGTACCGGGGAGCTGTTTTTT. Protein product: CASSPGGTGELFF.